This TCR beta chain originates from a study of cytomegalovirus exposure and HLA in healthy donors. The PCR had 60 Vbeta and 13 Jbeta primers. The data were produced by immunoSEQ multiplex PCR, yet TCRdb's version contains in-frame clones alone and is incomplete. The sample spans about 53,000 clones; the ten largest clones claim approximately 2.1%. The length of the CDR3 is 17 residues. CDR1 is SEHNR, CDR2 FQNEAQ, per germline (reference sequence). V was clipped by 1 base and J by 6 bases, with 16 bases between them. The chain joins TRBV7-9 to TRBJ1-6; maybe TRBD1 (6 bases). The material sequenced was PBMCs. This receptor was taken from a woman aged 18-35 years in good health and CMV-seronegative. The DNA for the CDR3 is TGTGCCAGCAGCTTAGAGGGGGAAGTCTCCGGTAATTCACCCCTCCACTTT. Translated, it gives CASSLEGEVSGNSPLHF.